This record covers a single TCR beta chain. TCRdb ran MiXCR on the reads and lists one entry per CDR3 protein. Counted here are about 450,000 distinct CDR3 sequences, 25% to 40% occurring once; the ten biggest clones make up roughly an eighth. The data derive from a study of T cell repertoires in cytomegalovirus infection. Study as a whole: Public TCR beta signatures provided an indication of both CMV infection and a matching HLA type.

Germline CDR1 is SQVTM and CDR2 is ANQGSEA. V was clipped by 6 bases and J by 2 bases, with 10 bases between them. The CDR3 sequence is 12 residues long. The source material was PBMCs. The TCR sequence derives from a human donor in good health (CMV status not recorded). Some clones in this sample may be carry-over from other donors' samples. This sequence joins TRBV29-1 and TRBJ2-5, with D perhaps matching TRBD1 or TRBD2 (5 bases each). CDR3 loop: CSVRDGQETQYF. For the CDR3, the DNA is TGCAGCGTAAGGGACGGTCAAGAGACCCAGTACTTC. The full variable domain, completed using reference TRBV29-1 and TRBJ2-5, is SAVISQKPSRDICQRGTSLTIQCQVDSQVTMMFWYRQQPGQSLTLIATANQGSEATYESGFVIDKFPISRPNLTFSTLTVSNMSPEDSSIYLCSVRDGQETQYFGPGTRLLVL.